This T cell receptor (beta chain) was captured by sequencing in a study of control samples from healthy donors and cancer patients. This table comes from immunoSEQ multiplex PCR, and its TCRdb copy is limited to in-frame clones, with some not included. The sample lists 150,000 to 180,000 clones; 85% to 95% were seen once. The CDR3 length is 14 residues. The V gene's germline CDR1 is SGHRS and CDR2 YFSETQ. V lost 4 bases and J lost 1; bases outside the gene matches: 3. The sample consisted of blood. The TCR sequence derives from a man aged 35 to 55 in good health. This chain links TRBV5-1 with TRBJ2-7; 9 nucleotides agree with TRBD1. CDR3 residues: CASSPGTGSYEQYF. For the CDR3, the DNA is TGCGCCAGCAGCCCAGGGACAGGGTCCTACGAGCAGTACTTC.